The clone carrying this TCR beta chain has ten or more counts. Amplified TCR beta CDR3 regions came from RNA transcripts. The TCR CDR3 was amplified in a first-round RT-PCR using the HTBI primer set. A single record per CDR3 protein comes from TCRdb applying MiXCR to the multiplex PCR reads. Among roughly 700,000 distinct CDR3 sequences listed, 15% to 20% were seen once. CDR3 length equals 11 residues. Germline CDR1 is MNHEY and CDR2 is SVGAGI. Trimming removed 2 bases from V and 11 bases from J, with 9 bases in between. The data belong to a study of T cells in Graves' hyperthyroidism and ophthalmopathy. Calling Graves' hyperthyroidism stable meant ophthalmopathy did not progress within 18 months. Criteria for exclusion of patients were uncontrolled infection, other autoimmune disease, pregnancy or lactation.

Sequenced: blood. The source is a man in his forties or fifties with Graves' hyperthyroidism. This rearrangement joins TRBV6-5 to TRBJ1-1; unclear D gene. Here the CDR3 DNA reads TGTGCCAGCAGTTACGGACTTGATGCTTTCTTT. It yields the protein CASSYGLDAFF.